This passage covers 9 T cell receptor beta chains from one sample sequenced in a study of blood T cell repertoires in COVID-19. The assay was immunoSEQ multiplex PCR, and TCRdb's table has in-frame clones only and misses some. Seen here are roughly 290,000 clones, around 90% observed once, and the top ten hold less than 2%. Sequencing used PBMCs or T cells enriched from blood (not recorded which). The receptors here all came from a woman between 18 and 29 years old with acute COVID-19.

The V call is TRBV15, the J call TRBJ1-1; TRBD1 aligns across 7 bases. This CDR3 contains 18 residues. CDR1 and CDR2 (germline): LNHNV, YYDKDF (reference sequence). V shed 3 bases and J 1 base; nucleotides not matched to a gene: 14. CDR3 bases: TGTGCCACCAGCAGGACCAGACAGGGATGGGAGGCGAACACTGAAGCTTTCTTT. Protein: CATSRTRQGWEANTEAFF.

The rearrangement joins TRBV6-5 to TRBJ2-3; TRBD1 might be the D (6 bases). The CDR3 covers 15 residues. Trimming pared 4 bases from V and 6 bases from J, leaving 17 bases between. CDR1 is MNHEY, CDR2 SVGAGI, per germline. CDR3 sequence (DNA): TGTGCCAGCAGTTTCTATCTAATGGACAGCGATACGCAGTATTTT. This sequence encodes CASSFYLMDSDTQYF.

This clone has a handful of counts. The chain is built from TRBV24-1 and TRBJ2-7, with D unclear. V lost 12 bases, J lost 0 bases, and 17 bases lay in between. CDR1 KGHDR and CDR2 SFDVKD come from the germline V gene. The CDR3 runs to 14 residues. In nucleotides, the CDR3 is TGTGCCGTCCGTTATCCGTACACCTCCTACGAGCAGTACTTC. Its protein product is CAVRYPYTSYEQYF.

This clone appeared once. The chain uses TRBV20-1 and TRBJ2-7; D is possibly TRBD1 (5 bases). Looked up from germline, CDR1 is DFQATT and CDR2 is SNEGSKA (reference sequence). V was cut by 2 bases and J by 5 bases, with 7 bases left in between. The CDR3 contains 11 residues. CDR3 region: CSARTGNEQYF. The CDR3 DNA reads TGCAGTGCTAGAACAGGCAACGAGCAGTACTTC.

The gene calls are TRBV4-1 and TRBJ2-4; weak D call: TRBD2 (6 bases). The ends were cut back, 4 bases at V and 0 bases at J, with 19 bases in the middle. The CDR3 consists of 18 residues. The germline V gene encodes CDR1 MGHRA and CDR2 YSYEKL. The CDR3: CASSPDPGGALAKNIQYF. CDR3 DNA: TGCGCCAGCAGCCCCGACCCAGGAGGGGCCCTAGCCAAAAACATTCAGTACTTC.

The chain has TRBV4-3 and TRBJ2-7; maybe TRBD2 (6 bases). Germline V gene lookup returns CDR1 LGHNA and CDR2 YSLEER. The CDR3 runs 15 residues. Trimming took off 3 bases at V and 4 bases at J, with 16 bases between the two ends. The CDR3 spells CASSQGGTGGYEQYF. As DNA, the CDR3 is TGCGCCAGCAGCCAGGGAGGAACCGGGGGATACGAGCAGTACTTC.

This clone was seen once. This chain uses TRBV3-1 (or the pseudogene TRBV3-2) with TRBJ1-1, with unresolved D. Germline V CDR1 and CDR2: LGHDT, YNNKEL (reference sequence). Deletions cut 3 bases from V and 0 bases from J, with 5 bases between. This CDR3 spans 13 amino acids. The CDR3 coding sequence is TGTGCCAGCAGCCAGGGCCTGAACACTGAAGCTTTCTTT. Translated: CASSQGLNTEAFF.

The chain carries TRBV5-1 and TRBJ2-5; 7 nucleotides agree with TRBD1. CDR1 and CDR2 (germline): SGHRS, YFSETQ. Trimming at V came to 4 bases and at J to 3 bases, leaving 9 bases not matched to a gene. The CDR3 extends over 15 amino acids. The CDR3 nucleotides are TGCGCCAGCAGCGCCCACACCGGGACAGAAGAGACCCAGTACTTC. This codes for CASSAHTGTEETQYF.

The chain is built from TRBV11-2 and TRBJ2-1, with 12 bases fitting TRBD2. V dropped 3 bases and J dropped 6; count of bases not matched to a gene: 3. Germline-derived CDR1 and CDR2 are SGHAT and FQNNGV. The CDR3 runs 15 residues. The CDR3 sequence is CASSLTSGSLNEQFF. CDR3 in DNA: TGTGCCAGCAGCTTGACTAGCGGGAGCCTCAATGAGCAGTTCTTC.